The clone carrying this TCR beta chain was recorded only once. Both 60 Vbeta primers and 13 Jbeta primers went into the PCR. The repertoire was sequenced with immunoSEQ multiplex PCR; TCRdb's copy has only in-frame clones and lacks some. The sample includes some 110,000 clones, under 90% seen only once; the top ten take about 3.8%. This sample was taken from a study of cytomegalovirus exposure and HLA in healthy donors. The CDR3 extends over 16 amino acids. Germline CDR1 and CDR2: SGHRS and YFSETQ. The V gene end was trimmed by 0 bases and the J gene end by 5 bases; junction bases not matched to a gene: 9.

The chain employs TRBV5-1 and TRBJ2-3, with TRBD1 matching over 7 bases. The sequence was obtained from a woman aged 25 to 39 in good health and CMV-seronegative. Sequences were obtained from PBMCs. The CDR3 sequence: CASSLGQGGSVDTQYF. The CDR3 nucleotides read TGCGCCAGCAGCTTGGGACAGGGTGGGAGTGTAGATACGCAGTATTTT.